Presented here are 17 T cell receptor beta chains from one specimen sequenced in a study of T cells expressing NK-cell markers. TCRdb reprocessed the 5' RACE reads, keeping one entry per CDR3 protein, no DNA. In total, the table holds 200,000 to 300,000 distinct CDR3 sequences. Sequencing was performed on blood T cells: a sorted CD56 or NKG2C T cell subset, CD4+ or CD8+ T cells, or bulk PBMC T cells (not recorded which). These receptors were taken from a young man in good health.

The chain is built from TRBV21-1 and TRBJ2-1; lacking DNA, the TRBD2 call made by TCRdb goes unchecked. TRBV21-1 is an annotated pseudogene. The CDR3 spans 18 residues. CDR3 sequence reads: CASSKTGTSGRANNEQFF.

This chain connects TRBV7-9 to TRBJ1-1; the TCRdb call, TRBD1, lacks DNA for checking. CDR3 length: 15 amino acids. Germline-derived CDR1 and CDR2 are SEHNR and FQNEAQ (reference sequence). The CDR3 here is CASSLAGGTNTEAFF.

V usage is TRBV12-3 or TRBV12-4 and J usage is TRBJ1-6; TCRdb indicates TRBD1, and absent DNA this call remains unverified. The CDR3 extends over 15 amino acids. The CDR3 sequence: CASRERTDSNSPLHF.

The gene calls are TRBV7-2 and TRBJ2-3; TCRdb names TRBD1, which stays unverified in the absence of DNA. Germline-derived CDR1 and CDR2 are SGHTA and FQGNSA. CDR3 length: 15 residues. The CDR3 loop reads CASSDPGHSTDTQYF. Full variable domain (outside the CDR3, taken from reference TRBV7-2 and TRBJ2-3): GAGVSQSPSNKVTEKGKDVELRCDPISGHTALYWYRQSLGQGLEFLIYFQGNSAPDKSGLPSDRFSAERTGGSVSTLTIQRTQQEDSAVYLCASSDPGHSTDTQYFGPGTRLTVL.

The rearrangement uses TRBV20-1 and TRBJ2-7; the TCRdb call, TRBD1, lacks DNA for checking. Looked up from germline, CDR1 is DFQATT and CDR2 is SNEGSKA (reference sequence). The CDR3 length is 16 residues. The chain's CDR3 is CSARDRIQGRSYEQYF.

The V and J genes are TRBV29-1 and TRBJ2-4; TCRdb's D gene call, TRBD1, goes unchecked for lack of DNA. Germline V gives CDR1 SQVTM, CDR2 ANQGSEA. The CDR3 is 12 residues long. The CDR3 sequence is CSVDWQGDIQYF.

The J gene is TRBJ2-1, the V gene TRBV7-3; checking the TCRdb D call of TRBD1 is not possible without DNA. There are 18 residues in the CDR3. CDR1 SGHTA and CDR2 FQGTGA come from the germline V gene. The CDR3: CASSLRWGRDRSYNEQFF.

This sequence joins TRBV20-1 and TRBJ1-5; TCRdb selects TRBD1, and the lack of DNA leaves this call unchecked. CDR3 length equals 14 residues. CDR1 and CDR2 (germline): DFQATT, SNEGSKA (reference sequence). The CDR3 reads CSARGTQGDQPQHF.

V is TRBV18 and J is TRBJ2-4; TCRdb names TRBD2, which stays unverified in the absence of DNA. Germline V gives CDR1 KGHSH, CDR2 LQKENI. The CDR3 length is 20 residues. CDR3 residues: CASSPLQAGGPRGAKNIQYF. Based on the CDR3 plus reference TRBV18 and TRBJ2-4, the full variable domain is NAGVMQNPRHLVRRRGQEARLRCSPMKGHSHVYWYRQLPEEGLKFMVYLQKENIIDESGMPKERFSAEFPKEGPSILRIQQVVRGDSAAYFCASSPLQAGGPRGAKNIQYFGAGTRLSVL.

The chain uses TRBV5-1 and TRBJ2-1; TCRdb's D gene call, TRBD2, goes unchecked for lack of DNA. The CDR3 is made up of 14 amino acids. The germline V gene encodes CDR1 SGHRS and CDR2 YFSETQ. The CDR3 region is CASSPGTSLDEQFF.

The V call is TRBV11-2, the J call TRBJ2-4; TCRdb calls TRBD2, which cannot be checked without DNA. Germline CDR1 SGHAT, CDR2 FQNNGV. This CDR3 is 18 amino acids long. The CDR3 spells CASSLDPPLLLAKNIQYF.

The genes are TRBV12-3 or TRBV12-4 and TRBJ1-2. This CDR3 comprises 11 residues. CDR3 protein: CATGRSYGYTF.

The chain is built from TRBV10-3 and TRBJ2-7; the D call from TCRdb, TRBD2, cannot be confirmed without DNA. Per germline, CDR1 ENHRY and CDR2 SYGVKD. There are 16 residues in the CDR3. Here the CDR3 reads CAISESQLAGQDEQYF.

This chain links TRBV12-3 or TRBV12-4 with TRBJ1-6; the TCRdb call, TRBD1, lacks DNA for checking. The CDR3 has 18 residues. The CDR3 protein is CASSLEPGQPSYNSPLHF.

The rearrangement links TRBV12-3 or TRBV12-4 to TRBJ1-2; without DNA, the TCRdb call of TRBD1 cannot be checked. This CDR3 region has 14 residues. CDR3 residues: CASSLVARGDGYTF.

The rearrangement joins TRBV20-1 to TRBJ2-7; the TCRdb call, TRBD1, lacks DNA for checking. Germline V gene sequence: CDR1 DFQATT, CDR2 SNEGSKA (reference sequence). The CDR3 has 14 amino acids. CDR3 sequence: CSAALHGQGYEQYF.

The V gene is TRBV7-2, the J gene TRBJ2-1. The CDR3 has 14 residues. Germline values: CDR1 SGHTA, CDR2 FQGNSA. The CDR3 protein is CASSLGMIGNEQFF.